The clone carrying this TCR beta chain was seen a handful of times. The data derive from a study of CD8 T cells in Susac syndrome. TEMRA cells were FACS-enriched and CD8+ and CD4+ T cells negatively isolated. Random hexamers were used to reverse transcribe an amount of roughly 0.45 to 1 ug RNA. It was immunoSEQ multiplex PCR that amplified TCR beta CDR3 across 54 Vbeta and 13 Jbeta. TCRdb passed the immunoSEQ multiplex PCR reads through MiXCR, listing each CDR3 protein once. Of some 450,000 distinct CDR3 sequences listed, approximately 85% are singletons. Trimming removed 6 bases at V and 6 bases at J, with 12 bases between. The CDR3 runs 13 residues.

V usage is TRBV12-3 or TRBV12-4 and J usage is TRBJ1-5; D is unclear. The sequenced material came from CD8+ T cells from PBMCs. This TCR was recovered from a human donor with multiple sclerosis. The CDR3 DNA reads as TGTGCCAGCAGCTTAAGTTTGGGTCAGCCCCAGCATTTT. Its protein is CASSLSLGQPQHF.